This T cell receptor beta chain was observed in a study of siplizumab effects on memory and regulatory T cells. General observations from the study: Apparently key alloresponse contributors, naive T cells also seemed more diverse than memory cells.

In regard to this clone: Its specificity is unknown.

The method was immunoSEQ multiplex PCR; TCRdb's version includes in-frame clones alone and lacks a portion of them. This sample has around 99,000 clones, with approximately 90% found just once. CDR1 and CDR2 from the germline V gene are SGHRS and YFSETQ. This CDR3 comprises 14 residues. Trimming cost V 8 bases and J 5 bases; bases outside gene matches: 9. The V call is TRBV5-1, the J call TRBJ2-1; TRBD2 matches at 8 bases. The TCR originated in a human donor in good health. What was sequenced was Tregs sorted from blood. CDR3 DNA: TGCGCCAGTAAACTCGCAGCGGGAGACAATGAGCAGTTCTTC. Amino acids: CASKLAAGDNEQFF. The variable domain in full, with the rest retrieved from reference TRBV5-1 and TRBJ2-1, is KAGVTQTPRYLIKTRGQQVTLSCSPISGHRSVSWYQQTPGQGLQFLFEYFSETQRNKGNFPGRFSGRQFSNSRSEMNVSTLELGDSALYLCASKLAAGDNEQFFGPGTRLTVL.